The 23 T cell receptor beta chains presented below share a single source sample, sequenced in a study of shared clonotypes between healthy human individuals. TCRdb's table, derived via immunoSEQ multiplex PCR, lists solely in-frame clones and lacks some. Of roughly 1,500,000 clones listed, 95% to 99% are singletons. Sequenced material: naive CD4+ T cells sorted from blood. Subset: CD45RA+ positively selected. The receptors stem from a man between 25 and 39 years old in good health.

The chain recombines TRBV4-3 with TRBJ2-7; TRBD1 matches 9 bases. The length of the CDR3 is 14 residues. V lost 4 bases, J lost 3 bases, and 4 bases stayed unmatched. Per the germline V gene, CDR1 is LGHNA and CDR2 is YSLEER. For the CDR3, the DNA is TGCGCCAGCAGCCTGGGACAGGGATTCTACGAGCAGTACTTC. It translates to CASSLGQGFYEQYF.

V gene TRBV19 combines with J gene TRBJ2-3, with 11 bases fitting TRBD2. Germline values: CDR1 LNHDA, CDR2 SQIVND (reference sequence). CDR3 length equals 14 residues. With V trimmed by 10 bases and J by 6 bases, 9 bases remained unmatched. This CDR3 reads CATSLAGVADTQYF. CDR3 in DNA: TGTGCCACCTCACTAGCGGGAGTCGCGGATACGCAGTATTTT. The variable domain in full, with the rest retrieved from reference TRBV19 and TRBJ2-3, is DGGITQSPKYLFRKEGQNVTLSCEQNLNHDAMYWYRQDPGQGLRLIYYSQIVNDFQKGDIAEGYSVSREKKESFPLTVTSAQKNPTAFYLCATSLAGVADTQYFGPGTRLTVL.

Remarks on this clone: The germline gene is not matched at one end of the junction; a read error may be the cause. In DNA form, the CDR3 reads TGTGCTAGCAGCCCAGCCTCTGGAAACACCATATATTTT. Protein: CASSPASGNTIYF. This chain links TRBV7-7 with TRBJ1-3; the D is unclear. The CDR3 totals 13 residues. CDR1 is SSHAT, CDR2 FNYEAQ, per germline (reference sequence).

This chain links TRBV27 with TRBJ2-7, with no clear D. Germline CDR1 is MNHEY and CDR2 is SMNVEV (reference sequence). V lost 5 bases, J lost 7 bases, and 12 bases lay in between. This CDR3 is built from 12 residues. This chain's CDR3 is CASSRPPLEQYF. The CDR3 bases are TGTGCCAGCAGTCGACCCCCATTAGAGCAGTACTTC.

The chain joins TRBV27 to TRBJ1-2; 7 nucleotides align to TRBD1. Germline loops: CDR1 MNHEY, CDR2 SMNVEV (reference sequence). The ends lost 3 bases at V and 2 bases at J; junction bases unmatched: 3. CDR3 length equals 14 residues. CDR3 region: CASSFTTGNYGYTF. Here the CDR3 DNA reads TGTGCCAGCAGTTTCACGACAGGGAACTATGGCTACACCTTC.

The V call is TRBV27, the J call TRBJ2-3; TRBD1 matches at 8 bases. The CDR3 sequence is 17 residues long. The ends lost 5 bases at V and 2 bases at J; junction bases unmatched: 12. Germline CDR1 reads MNHEY; CDR2 reads SMNVEV (reference sequence). CDR3 DNA: TGTGCCAGCAGTAGTTTGGGACAGGCATACCCCACAGATACGCAGTATTTT. This encodes CASSSLGQAYPTDTQYF.

This sequence joins TRBV11-2 and TRBJ2-1, with TRBD2 matching over 12 bases. The junction had 6 bases not matched to a gene; V was cut back by 5 bases and J by 4 bases. There are 16 residues in the CDR3. Germline CDR1 reads SGHAT; CDR2 reads FQNNGV. CDR3 DNA: TGTGCCAGCAGCACTTGGACTAGCGGGAAGTACAATGAGCAGTTCTTC. It is translated as CASSTWTSGKYNEQFF.

This clone came up once. The CDR3 loop is CASSEIRGPQHF. The CDR3, as DNA: TGTGCCAGCAGTGAAATAAGGGGGCCCCAGCATTTT. The chain carries TRBV6-1 and TRBJ1-5; D possibly corresponds to TRBD1 (5 bases). CDR1 is MNHNS and CDR2 is SASEGT in the germline V gene. This CDR3 is built from 12 residues. The V end lost 2 bases, the J end lost 9 bases, and 8 bases lay between the germline ends.

The chain combines TRBV12-2 with TRBJ2-3; no DNA check was done on the table's D call, TRBD2. TRBV12-2 is a recognized pseudogene. This CDR3 contains 16 residues. The CDR3 DNA sequence: TGTGCAAGTCGCTTGGTAAGCGGGAGTTGGACAGATACGCAGTATTTT. Translating gives CASRLVSGSWTDTQYF.

J is TRBJ1-1 and V is TRBV5-6; D gene ambiguous. This CDR3 is built from 17 residues. The ends were cut back, 4 bases at V and 1 base at J, with 20 bases in the middle. Germline CDR1 SGHDT, CDR2 YYEEEE. CDR3 region: CASSQQIRVRRNTEAFF. As DNA, the CDR3 is TGTGCCAGCAGCCAACAGATACGAGTCCGGAGGAACACTGAAGCTTTCTTT. Variable domain in full (rest from reference TRBV5-6 and TRBJ1-1): DAGVTQSPTHLIKTRGQQVTLRCSPKSGHDTVSWYQQALGQGPQFIFQYYEEEERQRGNFPDRFSGHQFPNYSSELNVNALLLGDSALYLCASSQQIRVRRNTEAFFGQGTRLTVV.

The J gene is TRBJ2-3, the V gene TRBV5-1; 14 nucleotides agree with TRBD2. The CDR3 has 16 amino acids. Germline CDR1 reads SGHRS; CDR2 reads YFSETQ. The V and J ends lost 4 bases and 2 bases, in that order; junction bases with no gene match: 3. The CDR3 nucleotides read TGCGCCAGCAGCCGACTAGCGGGAGGGTTCACAGATACGCAGTATTTT. Translating gives CASSRLAGGFTDTQYF.

CDR3 sequence: CASSVGPSNYNEQFF. The CDR3 DNA reads as TGTGCCAGCAGCGTAGGTCCCAGCAACTACAATGAGCAGTTCTTC. The chain employs TRBV9 and TRBJ2-1, with D unresolved. V shed 0 bases and J shed 3 bases, with 10 bases lying between them. The CDR3 sequence is 15 residues long. CDR1 SGDLS and CDR2 YYNGEE come from the germline V gene.

This rearrangement joins TRBV5-8 to TRBJ2-5; 9 bases map to TRBD1. Trimming removed 10 bases from V and 4 bases from J; junction bases left unmatched: 17. Germline V gives CDR1 SGHTS, CDR2 YDEGEE. The CDR3 spans 16 residues. CDR3 in amino acids: CAYPSITGGSLETQYF. CDR3 bases: TGTGCCTACCCCTCTATTACAGGGGGCTCCCTAGAGACCCAGTACTTC. Using reference TRBV5-8 and TRBJ2-5 for the parts outside the CDR3, the full variable domain is EAGVTQSPTHLIKTRGQQATLRCSPISGHTSVYWYQQALGLGLQFLLWYDEGEERNRGNFPPRFSGRQFPNYSSELNVNALELEDSALYLCAYPSITGGSLETQYFGPGTRLLVL.

The V and J genes are TRBV2 and TRBJ1-1; weak D call: TRBD1 (6 bases). V lost 8 bases to trimming and J lost 3 bases, with 19 bases between them. The CDR3 spans 15 residues. The germline gives CDR1 SNHLY, CDR2 FYNNEI. CDR3 region: CASHVDSRTDTEAFF. The CDR3 region has the DNA TGTGCCAGCCATGTGGACAGCCGTACAGACACTGAAGCTTTCTTT. Filled out from reference TRBV2 and TRBJ1-1, the complete variable domain reads EPEVTQTPSHQVTQMGQEVILRCVPISNHLYFYWYRQILGQKVEFLVSFYNNEISEKSEIFDDQFSVERPDGSNFTLKIRSTKLEDSAMYFCASHVDSRTDTEAFFGQGTRLTVV.

This clone appeared a single time. The J gene is TRBJ2-7, the V gene TRBV5-1; D gene uncertain. Germline CDR1 is SGHRS and CDR2 is YFSETQ. The CDR3 covers 13 residues. V dropped 0 bases and J dropped 4 bases, with 8 bases sitting between them. CDR3: CASSLASEYEQYF. The CDR3 nucleotides read TGCGCCAGCAGCTTGGCCAGCGAGTACGAGCAGTACTTC.

V gene TRBV28 combines with J gene TRBJ2-5, with TRBD1 matching 7 bases. Germline-derived CDR1 and CDR2 are MDHEN and SYDVKM. With 3 bases clipped from V and 0 bases from J, the junction kept 4 bases outside the gene matches. This CDR3 region has 15 residues. Here the CDR3 DNA reads TGTGCCAGCAGTTTGTCGGGACAGAACCAAGAGACCCAGTACTTC. Protein product: CASSLSGQNQETQYF.

The V and J genes are TRBV5-1 and TRBJ2-1, with 10 bases fitting TRBD2. The junction had 7 bases not matched to a gene; V was cut back by 0 bases and J by 1 base. Looked up from germline, CDR1 is SGHRS and CDR2 is YFSETQ. The length of the CDR3 is 18 residues. CDR3 bases: TGCGCCAGCAGCTTGGCTGCTAGCGGGAGAGGGTCCTACAATGAGCAGTTCTTC. Translating it yields CASSLAASGRGSYNEQFF.

The chain has TRBV5-1 and TRBJ1-2, with D maybe TRBD1 (5 bases). The germline gives CDR1 SGHRS, CDR2 YFSETQ. CDR3 length: 16 residues. V was clipped by 5 bases and J by 7 bases, with 24 bases between them. The CDR3 here is CASSQQPGPIAGGYTF. The CDR3 DNA reads TGCGCCAGCAGTCAACAACCGGGACCTATCGCGGGTGGCTACACCTTC.

V is TRBV7-9 and J is TRBJ1-3; D might be TRBD1 (5 bases). The germline V gene has CDR1 SEHNR and CDR2 FQNEAQ (reference sequence). The CDR3 is made up of 17 amino acids. V dropped 6 bases and J dropped 0 bases, with 18 bases sitting between them. The CDR3 spells CASRGLSTGDSGNTIYF. The CDR3 DNA reads TGTGCCAGCAGAGGCCTTTCTACAGGTGACTCTGGAAACACCATATATTTT. Complete variable domain (other parts from reference TRBV7-9 and TRBJ1-3): DTGVSQNPRHKITKRGQNVTFRCDPISEHNRLYWYRQTLGQGPEFLTYFQNEAQLEKSRLLSDRFSAERPKGSFSTLEIQRTEQGDSAMYLCASRGLSTGDSGNTIYFGEGSWLTVV.

Remarks on this clone: Other DNA sequences from this sample encode an identical CDR3 as well. This chain links TRBV5-1 with TRBJ1-1; TRBD1 might be the D (6 bases). The V gene's germline CDR1 is SGHRS and CDR2 YFSETQ. The CDR3 sequence is 14 residues long. Trimming pared 1 base from V and 4 bases from J, leaving 11 bases between. CDR3 sequence: CASSLRGEGTEAFF. CDR3 nucleotides: TGCGCCAGCAGCTTGAGGGGGGAAGGCACTGAAGCTTTCTTT.

The chain joins TRBV9 to TRBJ1-1; D is uncertain. CDR1 SGDLS and CDR2 YYNGEE come from the germline V gene. The V end was cut by 0 bases, the J end by 2 bases, with 11 bases between. The CDR3 is 15 residues long. The CDR3 DNA sequence: TGTGCCAGCAGCGTAGGGTTAGGAGGCAACACTGAAGCTTTCTTT. Translation gives CASSVGLGGNTEAFF. The full variable domain, its missing parts supplied by reference TRBV9 and TRBJ1-1, is DSGVTQTPKHLITATGQRVTLRCSPRSGDLSVYWYQQSLDQGLQFLIQYYNGEERAKGNILERFSAQQFPDLHSELNLSSLELGDSALYFCASSVGLGGNTEAFFGQGTRLTVV.

This clone was recorded a few times. Additional DNA sequences in this sample encode the identical CDR3. The chain carries TRBV19 and TRBJ2-7; perhaps D is TRBD1 or TRBD2 (5 bases each). The germline V and J ends were trimmed by 5 bases and 3 bases, with 5 bases remaining between them. The germline gives CDR1 LNHDA, CDR2 SQIVND (reference sequence). The CDR3 spans 11 residues. The CDR3 here is CASSGGYEQYF. CDR3 nucleotide sequence: TGTGCCAGTAGTGGGGGCTACGAGCAGTACTTC.

The chain employs TRBV11-3 and TRBJ2-6; D is unresolved. Germline CDR1 is SGHNT and CDR2 is YENEEA. V was clipped by 4 bases and J by 0 bases, with 10 bases between them. This CDR3 is 16 amino acids long. The CDR3 spells CASSSDGHSGANVLTF. In DNA, the CDR3 is TGTGCCAGCAGCTCGGACGGGCACTCTGGGGCCAACGTCCTGACTTTC. Supplemented by reference TRBV11-3 and TRBJ2-6, the full variable domain reads EAGVVQSPRYKIIEKKQPVAFWCNPISGHNTLYWYLQNLGQGPELLIRYENEEAVDDSQLPKDRFSAERLKGVDSTLKIQPAELGDSAVYLCASSSDGHSGANVLTFGAGSRLTVL.